This is a list of T cell receptor beta chains from one sample in a study of blood T cell repertoires in COVID-19. TCRdb's copy holds only in-frame clones and misses some; the assay was immunoSEQ multiplex PCR. The data contain approximately 180,000 clones, about 83% of them singletons. Sequencing was carried out using peripheral blood. These receptor sequences come from a person aged 70 to 80 with COVID-19, enrolled during active disease. CDR3s leave out the opening cysteine and the closing phenylalanine or tryptophan.

J gene: TRBJ1-2
V gene: TRBV19
CDR3 protein: ASSLHEEVSGYT

J gene: TRBJ2-1
V gene: TRBV6-2/TRBV6-3
CDR3 protein: ASSYPPTGGYYNEQF

J gene: TRBJ2-7
V gene: TRBV5-5
CDR3 protein: ASSLAMPGQGSREQY

J gene: TRBJ2-5
V gene: TRBV30
CDR3 protein: AWRAGNSGETQY

J gene: TRBJ2-5
V gene: TRBV4-1
CDR3 protein: ASSQRAGGLETQY

J gene: TRBJ1-4
V gene: TRBV20-1
CDR3 protein: SASADEKLF

J gene: TRBJ1-5
V gene: TRBV2
CDR3 protein: ASRTDREVNQPQH

J gene: TRBJ2-1
V gene: TRBV27
CDR3 protein: ASSGDRASPYNEQF

J gene: TRBJ2-3
V gene: TRBV7-3
CDR3 protein: ASSPGLAGGGGGTDTQY

J gene: TRBJ2-7
V gene: TRBV14
CDR3 protein: ASSQESGFYSYEQY

J gene: TRBJ2-3
V gene: TRBV11-3
CDR3 protein: ASSPRSGGSSTDTQY

J gene: TRBJ1-5
V gene: TRBV7-8
CDR3 protein: ASSLEVAGNQPQH

J gene: TRBJ1-1
V gene: TRBV5-1
CDR3 protein: ASSLRDSMNTEAF

J gene: TRBJ2-1
V gene: TRBV11-2
CDR3 protein: ASSLFRGASGNEQF